Presented here are 24 T cell receptor beta chains from one specimen sequenced in a study of shared clonotypes between healthy human individuals. Assay: immunoSEQ multiplex PCR; the TCRdb copy retains only in-frame clones and omits some. Altogether about 980,000 clones are present, 70% to 85% being singletons, with the ten largest covering roughly 1.5%. The sequenced sample was memory CD4+ T cells sorted from blood. Subset defined: CD45RA-negative fraction. These receptors came from a young man in good health.

The chain employs TRBV7-9 and TRBJ1-4; possible D gene TRBD1, 5 bases. Trimming cost V 7 bases and J 5 bases, with 14 bases left between them. Germline CDR1 reads SEHNR; CDR2 reads FQNEAQ (reference sequence). The CDR3 sequence is 14 residues long. The CDR3 sequence: CASNTGTSNEKLFF. In DNA, the CDR3 is TGTGCCAGCAACACCGGGACCTCCAATGAAAAACTGTTTTTT.

This clone has a handful of counts. The same CDR3 is also encoded by other DNA sequences in this sample. The chain recombines TRBV18 with TRBJ2-7; D ambiguous. The germline gives CDR1 KGHSH, CDR2 LQKENI. V lost 3 bases to trimming and J lost 4 bases, with 10 bases between them. The CDR3 length is 13 residues. For the CDR3, the DNA is TGTGCCAGCTCACCGGGTGGGTCTTACGAGCAGTACTTC. Amino acids: CASSPGGSYEQYF.

This clone was detected a few times. The chain employs TRBV27 and TRBJ2-2; the D gene is possibly TRBD2 (5 bases). Trimming took off 6 bases at V and 3 bases at J, with 11 bases between the two ends. The CDR3 contains 14 residues. Germline V gene data show CDR1 as MNHEY and CDR2 as SMNVEV (reference sequence). In DNA, the CDR3 is TGTGCCAGCAGGCGGGTAGATGACACCGGGGAGCTGTTTTTT. Translation gives CASRRVDDTGELFF.

The rearrangement joins TRBV5-4 to TRBJ2-3; no clear D gene. In germline, CDR1 is SGHNT, CDR2 YYREEE (reference sequence). Between the trimmed V and J ends, which lost 1 base and 4 bases, there was a span of 4 bases. CDR3 length: 12 residues. The CDR3 spells CASSLHPDTQYF. Written as DNA, the CDR3 is TGTGCCAGCAGCTTGCATCCAGATACGCAGTATTTT.

The chain recombines TRBV30 with TRBJ2-5, with 8 bases that match TRBD1. The V gene's germline CDR1 is GTSNPN and CDR2 SVGIG (reference sequence). This CDR3 contains 13 residues. The V and J ends lost 4 bases and 4 bases, in that order; junction bases with no gene match: 5. The CDR3 loop reads CAWTGGWGETQYF. In DNA, the CDR3 is TGTGCCTGGACAGGGGGCTGGGGAGAGACCCAGTACTTC.

This clone occurred a few times. The chain combines TRBV5-1 with TRBJ2-2; TRBD2 is a possible D gene (7 bases). The germline V and J ends were trimmed by 4 bases and 3 bases, with 19 bases remaining between them. CDR3 length: 17 residues. Germline-derived CDR1 and CDR2 are SGHRS and YFSETQ. The CDR3 DNA reads as TGCGCCAGCAGCCCTTTGCCGGGGGGCGCGTACACCGGGGAGCTGTTTTTT. It codes for CASSPLPGGAYTGELFF.

Ten or more counts support this clone. This chain links TRBV7-8 with TRBJ1-5; TRBD1 matches at 8 bases. This CDR3 contains 16 residues. With V trimmed by 1 base and J by 5 bases, 7 bases remained unmatched. Germline CDR1 is SGHVS and CDR2 is FQNEAQ. The CDR3 nucleotides read TGTGCCAGCAGCTTAGGGCACAGGGGGTCCGATCAGCCCCAGCATTTT. It is translated as CASSLGHRGSDQPQHF.

The rearrangement joins TRBV7-9 to TRBJ1-2; D unresolved. V gave up 1 base and J gave up 8 bases, with 11 bases separating them. The length of the CDR3 is 13 residues. Germline V gene sequence: CDR1 SEHNR, CDR2 FQNEAQ (reference sequence). The CDR3 is CASSLERDGGYTF. The CDR3 nucleotides read TGTGCCAGCAGCTTAGAGAGGGATGGAGGCTACACCTTC.

The rearrangement joins TRBV30 to TRBJ1-3; D unclear. The V end was cut by 0 bases, the J end by 0 bases, with 12 bases between. Germline V lookup: CDR1 GTSNPN, CDR2 SVGIG (reference sequence). There are 16 residues in the CDR3. DNA for the CDR3: TGTGCCTGGAGTGTACTTCCCCTTAGCTCTGGAAACACCATATATTTT. Translated: CAWSVLPLSSGNTIYF.

This clone was observed a few times. The V call is TRBV10-1, the J call TRBJ2-5, with 8 bases fitting TRBD1. V trimming: 3 bases; J trimming: 2 bases; junction bases outside the gene matches: 8. Germline assignment: CDR1 WNHNN and CDR2 SYGVQD (reference sequence). CDR3 size: 16 residues. CDR3 nucleotides: TGCGCCAGCAGTGATCAACGGACAGGGAAACAAGAGACCCAGTACTTC. This sequence encodes CASSDQRTGKQETQYF.

The CDR3 sequence is CASSVPLEQYF. CDR3 sequence (DNA): TGTGCCAGCAGTGTGCCTTTGGAGCAGTACTTC. J is TRBJ2-7 and V is TRBV6-1; D unclear. Trimming stripped 4 bases from V and 7 bases from J, with 8 bases between. Germline CDR1 MNHNS, CDR2 SASEGT. This CDR3 contains 11 residues.

CDR3 in amino acids: CASSPPRGSQETQYF. The CDR3 bases are TGTGCCAGCAGCCCCCCCCGGGGATCACAAGAGACCCAGTACTTC. The rearrangement links TRBV11-2 to TRBJ2-5, with D perhaps TRBD2 (5 bases). Germline V CDR1 and CDR2: SGHAT, FQNNGV. V was shortened by 5 bases and J by 2 bases, with 15 bases between the two germline ends. The CDR3 totals 15 residues.

The J gene is TRBJ2-5, the V gene TRBV7-2; D not certain. Germline V CDR1 and CDR2: SGHTA, FQGNSA. V was shortened by 6 bases and J by 2 bases, with 19 bases between the two germline ends. This CDR3 has 16 amino acids. CDR3 nucleotides: TGTGCCAGCAGTCCAACCCGGACGGCCTGGCAAGAGACCCAGTACTTC. It encodes CASSPTRTAWQETQYF. Based on the CDR3 plus reference TRBV7-2 and TRBJ2-5, the full variable domain is GAGVSQSPSNKVTEKGKDVELRCDPISGHTALYWYRQSLGQGLEFLIYFQGNSAPDKSGLPSDRFSAERTGGSVSTLTIQRTQQEDSAVYLCASSPTRTAWQETQYFGPGTRLLVL.

The chain uses TRBV6-5 and TRBJ2-1, with 8 bases fitting TRBD2. CDR3 length equals 15 residues. In germline, CDR1 is MNHEY, CDR2 SVGAGI. The ends lost 5 bases at V and 8 bases at J; junction bases unmatched: 11. CDR3 sequence (DNA): TGTGCCAGCAGTATCGGGGGGGCCATGTTGTATGAGCAGTTCTTC. Its protein is CASSIGGAMLYEQFF.

The chain employs TRBV27 and TRBJ1-6; D is undetermined. The CDR3 is made up of 15 amino acids. Looked up from germline, CDR1 is MNHEY and CDR2 is SMNVEV (reference sequence). Trimming cost V 0 bases and J 7 bases, with 10 bases left between them. CDR3 nucleotide sequence: TGTGCCAGCAGTTTATCAATCCAGGCGAATTCACCCCTCCACTTT. It translates to CASSLSIQANSPLHF.

The CDR3 here is CAAREDQHF. DNA of the CDR3: TGTGCCGCCAGGGAAGACCAGCATTTT. The chain uses TRBV10-3 and TRBJ1-5; weak D call: TRBD1 (5 bases). CDR3 length: 9 amino acids. V was shortened by 11 bases and J by 12 bases, with 11 bases between the two germline ends. The germline gives CDR1 ENHRY, CDR2 SYGVKD.

The chain links TRBV19 to TRBJ1-1; tentative D call: TRBD1 (6 bases). The CDR3 contains 12 residues. CDR1 and CDR2 (germline): LNHDA, SQIVND (reference sequence). V lost 10 bases and J 1 base, leaving 10 bases between the germline ends. CDR3 DNA sequence: TGTGCCACTACGGACAGGAACACTGAAGCTTTCTTT. Translated, it gives CATTDRNTEAFF.

V usage is TRBV18 and J usage is TRBJ2-5; 7 bases match TRBD1. The CDR3 loop spans 13 amino acids. V shed 3 bases and J 5 bases; nucleotides not matched to a gene: 3. The germline CDR1 and CDR2 sequences are KGHSH and LQKENI. The CDR3 region has the DNA TGTGCCAGCTCACCGACAGGGTTGGAGACCCAGTACTTC. Encoded protein: CASSPTGLETQYF.

This rearrangement joins TRBV9 to TRBJ2-2; D is uncertain. CDR1 is SGDLS and CDR2 is YYNGEE in the germline V gene. Trimming left V 4 bases short and J 4 bases short, with 8 bases between. This CDR3 has 13 amino acids. CDR3 sequence (DNA): TGTGCCAGCAGCCCCTTTCCCACCGGGGAGCTGTTTTTT. Translating gives CASSPFPTGELFF.

This clone was seen at least ten times. This same CDR3 is encoded by further DNA sequences in the sample. The chain has TRBV9 and TRBJ1-3, with a tentative D call TRBD1 (6 bases). The CDR3 has 13 amino acids. The V end lost 4 bases, the J end lost 1 base, and 6 bases lay between the germline ends. Looked up from germline, CDR1 is SGDLS and CDR2 is YYNGEE. CDR3 residues: CASSQGSGNTIYF. DNA of the CDR3: TGTGCCAGCAGCCAGGGGTCTGGAAACACCATATATTTT.

In the case of this clone: The sample holds other DNA sequences that translate to the same CDR3. V usage is TRBV9 and J usage is TRBJ2-5, with unresolved D. The CDR3 is made up of 13 amino acids. The germline V gene encodes CDR1 SGDLS and CDR2 YYNGEE. The ends were cut back, 0 bases at V and 3 bases at J, with 6 bases in the middle. CDR3 DNA: TGTGCCAGCAGCGTAGGTGTAGAAGAGACCCAGTACTTC. Translation: CASSVGVEETQYF.

This clone was recorded a few times. The chain has TRBV30 and TRBJ2-2, with TRBD1 as a possible D gene (6 bases). The CDR3 runs to 15 residues. Germline CDR1 is GTSNPN and CDR2 is SVGIG (reference sequence). V was clipped by 3 bases and J by 0 bases, with 11 bases between them. The CDR3 loop reads CAWSRQDPNTGELFF. The DNA of the CDR3 is TGTGCCTGGAGCCGACAGGACCCGAACACCGGGGAGCTGTTTTTT.

J is TRBJ2-5 and V is TRBV7-9; 11 bases match TRBD1. CDR1 is SEHNR and CDR2 is FQNEAQ in the germline V gene (reference sequence). J was trimmed by 5 bases and V by 4 bases; bases with no gene match: 6. This CDR3 contains 15 residues. CDR3 DNA: TGTGCCAGCAGCTCCGGACAGGGGGCGCGTGAGACCCAGTACTTC. Protein: CASSSGQGARETQYF. Using reference TRBV7-9 and TRBJ2-5 for the parts outside the CDR3, the full variable domain is DTGVSQNPRHKITKRGQNVTFRCDPISEHNRLYWYRQTLGQGPEFLTYFQNEAQLEKSRLLSDRFSAERPKGSFSTLEIQRTEQGDSAMYLCASSSGQGARETQYFGPGTRLLVL.

Notes on this clone: This CDR3 is also generated by other DNA sequences in the sample. The chain recombines TRBV5-1 with TRBJ1-1; the D gene is possibly TRBD1 (6 bases). Trimming left V 3 bases short and J 5 bases short, with 11 bases between. Germline-derived CDR1 and CDR2 are SGHRS and YFSETQ. The CDR3 spans 13 residues. CDR3: CASSSQGGTEAFF. The CDR3, as DNA: TGCGCCAGCAGCTCACAGGGAGGGACTGAAGCTTTCTTT.